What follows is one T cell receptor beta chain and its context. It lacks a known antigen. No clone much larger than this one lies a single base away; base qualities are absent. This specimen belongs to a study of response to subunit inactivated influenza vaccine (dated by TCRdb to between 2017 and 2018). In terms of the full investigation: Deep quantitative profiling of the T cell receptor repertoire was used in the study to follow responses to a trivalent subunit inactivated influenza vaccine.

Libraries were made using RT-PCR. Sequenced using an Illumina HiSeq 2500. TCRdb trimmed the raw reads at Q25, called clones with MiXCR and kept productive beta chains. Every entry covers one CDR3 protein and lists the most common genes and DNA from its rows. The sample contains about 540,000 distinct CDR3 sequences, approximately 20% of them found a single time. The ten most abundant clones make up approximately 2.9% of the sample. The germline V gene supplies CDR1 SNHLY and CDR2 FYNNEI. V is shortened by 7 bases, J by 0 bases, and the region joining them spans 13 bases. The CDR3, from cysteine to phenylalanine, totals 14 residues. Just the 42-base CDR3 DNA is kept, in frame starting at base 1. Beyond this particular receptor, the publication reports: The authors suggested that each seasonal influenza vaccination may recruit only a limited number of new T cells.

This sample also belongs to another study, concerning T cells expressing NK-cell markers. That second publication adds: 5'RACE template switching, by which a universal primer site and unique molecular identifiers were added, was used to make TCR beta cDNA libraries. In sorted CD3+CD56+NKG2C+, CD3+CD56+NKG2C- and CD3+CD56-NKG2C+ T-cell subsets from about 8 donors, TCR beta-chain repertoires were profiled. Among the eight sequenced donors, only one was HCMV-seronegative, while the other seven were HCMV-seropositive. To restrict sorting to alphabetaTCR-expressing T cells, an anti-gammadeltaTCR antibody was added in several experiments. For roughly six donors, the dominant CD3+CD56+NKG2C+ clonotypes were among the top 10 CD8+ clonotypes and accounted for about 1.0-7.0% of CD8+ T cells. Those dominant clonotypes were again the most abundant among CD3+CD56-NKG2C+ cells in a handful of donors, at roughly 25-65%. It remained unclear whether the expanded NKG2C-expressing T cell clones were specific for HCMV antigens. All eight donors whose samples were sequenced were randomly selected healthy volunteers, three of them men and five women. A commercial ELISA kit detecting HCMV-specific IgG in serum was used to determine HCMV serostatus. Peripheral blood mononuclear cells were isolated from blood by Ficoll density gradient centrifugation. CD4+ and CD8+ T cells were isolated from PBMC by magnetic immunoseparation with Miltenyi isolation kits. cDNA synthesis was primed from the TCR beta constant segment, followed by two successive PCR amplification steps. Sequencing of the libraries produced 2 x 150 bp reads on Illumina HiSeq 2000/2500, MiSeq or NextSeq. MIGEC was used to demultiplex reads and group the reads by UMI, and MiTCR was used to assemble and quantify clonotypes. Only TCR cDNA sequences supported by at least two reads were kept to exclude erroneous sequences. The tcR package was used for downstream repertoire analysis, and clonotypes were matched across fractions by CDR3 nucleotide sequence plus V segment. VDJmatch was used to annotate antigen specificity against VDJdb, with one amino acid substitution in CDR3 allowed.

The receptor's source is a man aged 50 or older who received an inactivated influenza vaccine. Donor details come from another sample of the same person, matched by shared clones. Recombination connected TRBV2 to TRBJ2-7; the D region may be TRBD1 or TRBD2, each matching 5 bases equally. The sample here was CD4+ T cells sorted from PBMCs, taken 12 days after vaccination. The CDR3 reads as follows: CASTNEGTSYEQYF. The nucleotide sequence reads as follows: TGTGCCAGCACCAATGAGGGGACCTCCTACGAGCAGTACTTC.